This TCR beta chain was observed in a study of blood T cell repertoires in COVID-19. Profiling relied on immunoSEQ multiplex PCR, and the TCRdb table lists in-frame clones only, not all of them. Among 140,000 to 150,000 clones listed, roughly 90% were seen once. The CDR3 is 15 amino acids. Germline V gene data show CDR1 as MNHEY and CDR2 as SMNVEV (reference sequence). V lost 2 bases and J lost 0; bases outside the gene matches: 3. This clone was observed a handful of times. The clonotype was recovered from a man between 65 and 80 years old with acute or convalescent COVID-19. Sequencing was done on a sample of peripheral blood. The chain carries TRBV27 and TRBJ1-1; 7 bases fit TRBD1. DNA for the CDR3: TGTGCCAGCAGTTTACGAGGGGGCTTGAACACTGAAGCTTTCTTT. The encoded protein is CASSLRGGLNTEAFF.